The present entry profiles one T cell receptor (beta chain) with its context. What it binds is unknown. With 5 bases clipped from V and 3 bases from J, the junction kept 3 bases outside the gene matches. CDR3 length: 14 amino acids. CDR1 MDHEN and CDR2 SYDVKM come from the germline V gene. The protocol was immunoSEQ multiplex PCR, while the TCRdb copy is restricted to in-frame clones and leaves out a portion. In the table there are 80,000 to 100,000 clones, more than 85% of which are singletons. This record comes from a study of OX40 agonist ivuxolimab in advanced cancers. Study-wide results and limits: Relatively little clonal expansion, among the lowest observed, appeared in partial responders at 0.1-3.0 mg/kg.

The receptor comes from an adult with an advanced solid tumor such as melanoma, head and neck, liver or kidney cancer. J is TRBJ2-3 and V is TRBV28; TRBD2 aligns across 9 bases. Sequenced material: CD4+ or CD8+ T cells sorted from blood, taken in a trial of the OX40 agonist ivuxolimab. CDR3 coding DNA: TGTGCCAGCAGTCGGCGGGAGGGAACAGATACGCAGTATTTT. It codes for CASSRREGTDTQYF.